These 29 T cell receptor beta chains originate from one sample sequenced in a study of T cell responses to AZD1222 COVID-19 vaccine. The protocol was immunoSEQ multiplex PCR, while the TCRdb copy is restricted to in-frame clones and leaves out a portion. The sample consists of about 160,000 clones, more than 75% of them appearing once. The sample here was peripheral blood, taken 28 days after the second AZD1222 dose. The receptors derive from an adult who received the AZD1222 COVID-19 vaccine.

This chain joins TRBV10-2 and TRBJ2-1, with TRBD2 matching over 9 bases. CDR3 length: 14 amino acids. The J segment lost 6 bases and the V segment lost 5 bases, leaving 5 bases of the junction unmatched. Per germline, CDR1 WSHSY and CDR2 SAAADI. CDR3 sequence reads: CASSPALAGNEQFF. Here the CDR3 DNA reads TGCGCCAGCAGTCCCGCACTAGCGGGCAATGAGCAGTTCTTC.

The chain links TRBV11-1 to TRBJ2-7; no clear D gene. CDR3 size: 11 residues. CDR1 is SGHAT, CDR2 FQDESV, per germline (reference sequence). Trimming took off 4 bases at V and 4 bases at J, with 5 bases between the two ends. The CDR3 loop is CASSSGYEQYF. The CDR3 DNA reads as TGTGCCAGCAGCTCTGGGTACGAGCAGTACTTC. The full variable domain, rest sourced from reference TRBV11-1 and TRBJ2-7, is EAEVAQSPRYKITEKSQAVAFWCDPISGHATLYWYRQILGQGPELLVQFQDESVVDDSQLPKDRFSAERLKGVDSTLKIQPAELGDSAMYLCASSSGYEQYFGPGTRLTVT.

There are a few counts of this clone. The rearrangement joins TRBV27 to TRBJ2-7, with D possibly being TRBD2 (5 bases). CDR3 size: 14 residues. Between the trimmed V and J ends, which lost 3 bases and 0 bases, there was a span of 9 bases. Germline CDR1 reads MNHEY; CDR2 reads SMNVEV (reference sequence). This CDR3 reads CASSFTGSSYEQYF. CDR3 coding DNA: TGTGCCAGCAGTTTTACGGGGTCCTCCTACGAGCAGTACTTC.

In DNA form, the CDR3 reads TGTGCCAGTAATTTCCCTGGTTCACCCCTCCACTTT. Translating gives CASNFPGSPLHF. V and J are TRBV19 and TRBJ1-6; D unclear. CDR3 size: 12 residues. V was clipped by 7 bases and J by 9 bases, with 10 bases between them. In germline, CDR1 is LNHDA, CDR2 SQIVND (reference sequence).

The chain uses TRBV5-1 and TRBJ1-6, with 9 bases aligning to TRBD1. Germline loops: CDR1 SGHRS, CDR2 YFSETQ. Losses at the gene ends were 3 bases for V and 7 bases for J; bases not matched to a gene: 2. This CDR3 has 14 amino acids. In nucleotides, the CDR3 is TGCGCCAGCAGCTCCGGACAGGGGAATTCACCCCTCCACTTT. It yields the protein CASSSGQGNSPLHF.

This clone was recorded once. V gene TRBV27 combines with J gene TRBJ1-6; D ambiguous. This CDR3 contains 15 residues. Deletions cut 2 bases from V and 7 bases from J, with 12 bases between. In germline, CDR1 is MNHEY, CDR2 SMNVEV (reference sequence). CDR3: CASSLAGPTNSPLHF. For the CDR3, the DNA is TGTGCCAGCAGTTTAGCAGGACCGACCAATTCACCCCTCCACTTT.

The V gene is TRBV25-1, the J gene TRBJ2-2; D unclear. There are 12 residues in the CDR3. The V end was cut by 4 bases, the J end by 5 bases, with 5 bases between. CDR1 is MGHDK, CDR2 SYGVNS, per germline. The CDR3, as DNA: TGTGCCAGCAGTGTAAGAACCGGGGAGCTGTTTTTT. Amino acids: CASSVRTGELFF. Full variable domain (outside the CDR3, taken from reference TRBV25-1 and TRBJ2-2): EADIYQTPRYLVIGTGKKITLECSQTMGHDKMYWYQQDPGMELHLIHYSYGVNSTEKGDLSSESTVSRIRTEHFPLTLESARPSHTSQYLCASSVRTGELFFGEGSRLTVL.

The chain has TRBV27 and TRBJ1-2; maybe TRBD1 (6 bases). Germline loops: CDR1 MNHEY, CDR2 SMNVEV (reference sequence). The CDR3 is made up of 19 amino acids. Trimming cost V 4 bases and J 8 bases, with 32 bases left between them. The CDR3: CASSSITWAPQGLARGYTF. The CDR3 nucleotides read TGTGCCAGCAGTTCGATCACGTGGGCCCCACAGGGTCTGGCCCGAGGCTACACCTTC.

The genes are TRBV6-1 and TRBJ2-4; unclear D gene. From germline, CDR1 is MNHNS and CDR2 SASEGT. The V and J ends lost 2 bases and 10 bases respectively, with 24 bases between them. The CDR3 is made up of 17 amino acids. CDR3 region: CASSESQGSFDFGIQYF. DNA for the CDR3: TGTGCCAGCAGTGAATCGCAAGGCTCCTTCGACTTTGGAATTCAGTACTTC.

J is TRBJ2-1 and V is TRBV10-3; D unclear. Germline V CDR1 and CDR2: ENHRY, SYGVKD. The CDR3 loop spans 13 amino acids. The V gene lost 2 bases and the J gene lost 10 bases, with 12 bases spanning the gap. DNA of the CDR3: TGTGCCATCAGTGAGGATGGGATCACGGAGCAGTTCTTC. It encodes CAISEDGITEQFF.

The gene calls are TRBV18 and TRBJ1-1; D unresolved. V lost 0 bases and J 7 bases, leaving 12 bases between the germline ends. Germline V gene lookup returns CDR1 KGHSH and CDR2 LQKENI. CDR3 length equals 14 residues. The CDR3 coding sequence is TGTGCCAGCTCACCACCGGTGATGTCTGATGAAGCTTTCTTT. The encoded protein is CASSPPVMSDEAFF.

The V call is TRBV6-6, the J call TRBJ1-2, with D hard to call. This CDR3 is built from 12 residues. The V end was cut by 0 bases, the J end by 5 bases, with 4 bases between. Germline V gene lookup returns CDR1 MNHNY and CDR2 SVGAGI (reference sequence). CDR3 nucleotides: TGTGCCAGCAGTTACTCACAATATGGCTACACCTTC. Protein: CASSYSQYGYTF.

CDR3 amino acids: CAWCRQDFCTEAFF. The CDR3 coding sequence is TGTGCCTGGTGTCGACAGGACTTCTGCACTGAAGCTTTCTTT. This sequence joins TRBV30 and TRBJ1-1; weak D call: TRBD1 (6 bases). V lost 5 bases and J 4 bases, leaving 17 bases between the germline ends. Germline loops: CDR1 GTSNPN, CDR2 SVGIG (reference sequence). This CDR3 has 14 residues.

This clone occurred many times. V gene TRBV3-1 (or the pseudogene TRBV3-2) combines with J gene TRBJ1-1, with D maybe TRBD1 (5 bases). Germline V CDR1 and CDR2: LGHDT, YNNKEL (reference sequence). V dropped 4 bases and J dropped 0 bases, with 12 bases sitting between them. This CDR3 contains 15 residues. The CDR3 protein is CASSLGGDLNTEAFF. The DNA for the CDR3 is TGTGCCAGCAGCCTCGGGGGGGATTTGAACACTGAAGCTTTCTTT.

The chain recombines TRBV19 with TRBJ1-6, with D perhaps TRBD1 (6 bases). V lost 10 bases, J lost 3 bases, and 16 bases lay in between. CDR3 size: 15 residues. The germline V gene has CDR1 LNHDA and CDR2 SQIVND (reference sequence). The CDR3 DNA is TGTGCCACCTCTCCGGGACATAACTATAATTCACCCCTCCACTTT. Residues: CATSPGHNYNSPLHF.

The chain combines TRBV3-1 (or the pseudogene TRBV3-2) with TRBJ2-1; the D is unclear. Per the germline V gene, CDR1 is LGHDT and CDR2 is YNNKEL (reference sequence). Trimming left V 3 bases short and J 5 bases short, with 17 bases between. The CDR3 has 16 amino acids. This CDR3 is CASSHNPSRLNNEQFF. Here the CDR3 DNA reads TGTGCCAGCAGCCATAACCCGTCGAGGCTTAACAATGAGCAGTTCTTC.

V gene TRBV6-5 combines with J gene TRBJ2-5; TRBD2 might be the D (6 bases). This CDR3 has 15 residues. Germline CDR1 MNHEY, CDR2 SVGAGI. V was cut by 6 bases and J by 5 bases, with 19 bases left in between. As DNA, the CDR3 is TGTGCCAGCAGGCAACGTCGGAGGGAAGGGGAGACCCAGTACTTC. Its translation: CASRQRRREGETQYF.

Here the CDR3 reads CASIFSTEAFF. As DNA, the CDR3 is TGTGCCAGCATCTTCTCGACTGAAGCTTTCTTT. This rearrangement joins TRBV6-5 to TRBJ1-1; no clear D. The germline V gene encodes CDR1 MNHEY and CDR2 SVGAGI. The CDR3 is 11 residues long. V shed 7 bases and J shed 5 bases, with 8 bases lying between them.

J is TRBJ1-2 and V is TRBV4-2; the D is unclear. The CDR3 runs 11 residues. Germline V gene lookup returns CDR1 LGHNA and CDR2 YNFKEQ. Trimming took 0 bases from V and 7 from J, leaving 3 bases between them. CDR3 sequence (DNA): TGTGCCAGCAGCCAAGATGGTGGCTACACCTTC. Its protein is CASSQDGGYTF.

This rearrangement joins TRBV18 to TRBJ1-1, with TRBD1 matching over 7 bases. The germline gives CDR1 KGHSH, CDR2 LQKENI. V shed 3 bases and J 4 bases; nucleotides not matched to a gene: 5. This CDR3 comprises 14 residues. In DNA form, the CDR3 reads TGTGCCAGCTCACCCCAGGGGGTAAGCACTGAAGCTTTCTTT. Its protein product is CASSPQGVSTEAFF.

The chain joins TRBV12-5 to TRBJ1-3; possibly TRBD1 for D (5 bases). This CDR3 region has 15 residues. In germline, CDR1 is LGHNT, CDR2 FRNRAP. V dropped 5 bases and J dropped 4 bases, with 15 bases sitting between them. CDR3 sequence reads: CASGDPTRGGNTIYF. The CDR3 DNA is TGTGCTAGTGGTGACCCTACAAGGGGAGGAAACACCATATATTTT.

The CDR3 DNA reads TGTGCCAGCAGCTCCGGGACAGGGGGCGGTCAGCCCCAGCATTTT. As protein: CASSSGTGGGQPQHF. This rearrangement joins TRBV7-2 to TRBJ1-5, with 12 positions matching TRBD1. V dropped 4 bases and J dropped 6; count of bases not matched to a gene: 4. Germline lookup yields CDR1 SGHTA and CDR2 FQGNSA. The CDR3 is 15 amino acids. The whole variable domain, remainder taken from reference TRBV7-2 and TRBJ1-5, is GAGVSQSPSNKVTEKGKDVELRCDPISGHTALYWYRQSLGQGLEFLIYFQGNSAPDKSGLPSDRFSAERTGGSVSTLTIQRTQQEDSAVYLCASSSGTGGGQPQHFGDGTRLSIL.

The chain uses TRBV3-1 (or the pseudogene TRBV3-2) and TRBJ2-1, with D possibly being TRBD2 (7 bases). Germline CDR1 is LGHDT and CDR2 is YNNKEL (reference sequence). This CDR3 contains 16 residues. The V and J ends lost 5 bases and 7 bases respectively, with 21 bases between them. The CDR3 region has the DNA TGTGCCAGCAGCTCCGGACTAGGGGGGTTTAGGAATGAGCAGTTCTTC. The encoded protein is CASSSGLGGFRNEQFF.

The chain has TRBV30 and TRBJ2-7; D possibly corresponds to TRBD1 (6 bases). CDR3 length: 13 residues. CDR1 is GTSNPN, CDR2 SVGIG, per germline (reference sequence). With 0 bases removed from V and 2 bases from J, the gap between germline ends came to 8 bases. In DNA, the CDR3 is TGTGCCTGGAGTGTGGGACACCCCTACGAGCAGTACTTC. Protein sequence: CAWSVGHPYEQYF.

This sequence joins TRBV13 and TRBJ1-1, with D unresolved. Trimming cost V 2 bases and J 1 base, with 5 bases left between them. Germline V lookup: CDR1 PRHDT, CDR2 FYEKMQ (reference sequence). The CDR3 covers 13 residues. The CDR3 spells CASSLRGNTEAFF. CDR3 coding DNA: TGTGCCAGCAGCTTAAGAGGGAACACTGAAGCTTTCTTT.

The chain joins TRBV19 to TRBJ1-1; D is uncertain. Germline CDR1 and CDR2: LNHDA and SQIVND (reference sequence). The CDR3 consists of 13 residues. V dropped 3 bases and J dropped 2 bases, with 7 bases sitting between them. The CDR3 protein is CASSMGYNTEAFF. CDR3 DNA: TGTGCCAGTAGTATGGGGTACAACACTGAAGCTTTCTTT.

This clone was counted between two and nine times. The chain joins TRBV6-5 to TRBJ1-1; 10 nucleotides match TRBD1. Germline V CDR1 and CDR2: MNHEY, SVGAGI. V gave up 7 bases and J gave up 5 bases; unmatched junction bases: 4. This CDR3 has 13 residues. Here the CDR3 reads CASIMDRGTEAFF. In nucleotides, the CDR3 is TGTGCCAGCATCATGGACAGGGGGACTGAAGCTTTCTTT.

The chain carries TRBV7-8 and TRBJ2-1; 10 bases are shared with TRBD2. CDR3 length: 13 amino acids. Germline V gene lookup returns CDR1 SGHVS and CDR2 FQNEAQ. The ends lost 5 bases at V and 9 bases at J; junction bases unmatched: 4. CDR3 DNA sequence: TGTGCCAGCAGCCTGGGACTAGCGACTGAGCAGTTCTTC. Amino acids: CASSLGLATEQFF.

The chain couples TRBV24-1 to TRBJ2-3; 8 bases fit TRBD2. Germline V lookup: CDR1 KGHDR, CDR2 SFDVKD. The CDR3 runs 15 residues. V dropped 3 bases and J dropped 5; count of bases not matched to a gene: 6. The CDR3 bases are TGTGCCACCAGTGATCCCCGGGGGGGCCTAGATACGCAGTATTTT. Protein product: CATSDPRGGLDTQYF.